Reported below is one T cell receptor (beta chain). Its specificity is not known. Primed by a sample-barcoded 5' primer and a J-beta primer mix, a second PCR proceeded for 7 to 11 cycles. Each CDR3 protein is one row after TCRdb ran MiXCR on the 5' RACE reads. In the table there are over 1,500,000 distinct CDR3 sequences, approximately 39% of which are singletons. This sample was taken from a study of blood T cells in healthy people across ages. The CDR3 consists of 13 residues. Germline V gene data show CDR1 as SGHAT and CDR2 as FQNNGV. Findings and caveats of the study: There were more naive CD4+ cells and higher diversity in long-lived donors than in aged donors. PBMCs that were unsorted prevented a conclusive naive versus antigen-experienced comparison. Naive T cell percentage showed a strong correlation with TCR beta diversity.

The draw of peripheral blood yielded ten milliliters from each donor. Input material: blood. The chain uses TRBV11-2 and TRBJ2-5; possible D gene TRBD2, 5 bases. Gene TRBJ2-7 matches the end of the DNA better, so the J call may be wrong. This TCR derives from a human donor in good health. The CDR3 DNA sequence: TGTGCCAGCAACGAAAGAGGGCTTGACGAGCAGTACTTC. Encoded protein: CASNERGLDEQYF.